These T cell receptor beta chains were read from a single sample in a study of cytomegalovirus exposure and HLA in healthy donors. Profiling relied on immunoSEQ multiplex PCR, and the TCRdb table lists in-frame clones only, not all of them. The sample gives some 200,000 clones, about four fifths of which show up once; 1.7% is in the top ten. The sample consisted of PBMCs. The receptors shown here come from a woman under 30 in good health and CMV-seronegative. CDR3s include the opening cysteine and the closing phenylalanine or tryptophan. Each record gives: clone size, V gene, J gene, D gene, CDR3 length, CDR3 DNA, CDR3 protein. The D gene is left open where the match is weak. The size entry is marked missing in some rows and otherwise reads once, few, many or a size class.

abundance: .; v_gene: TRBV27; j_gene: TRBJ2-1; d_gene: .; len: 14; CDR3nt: TGTGCCAGCAGCCTGGGGGCAGGGTACAATGAGCAGTTCTTC; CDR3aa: CASSLGAGYNEQFF
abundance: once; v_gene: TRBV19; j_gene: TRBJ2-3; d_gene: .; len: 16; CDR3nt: TGTGCCAGTTCACCAACTAGGAGGGTTAGCACAGATACGCAGTATTTT; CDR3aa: CASSPTRRVSTDTQYF
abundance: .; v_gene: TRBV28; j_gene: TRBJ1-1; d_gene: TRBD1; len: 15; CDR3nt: TGTGCCAGCAGTTTATTAATTCCGGGACAGTCTGAAGCTTTCTTT; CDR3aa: CASSLLIPGQSEAFF
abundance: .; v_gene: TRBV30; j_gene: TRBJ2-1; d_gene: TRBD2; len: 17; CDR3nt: TGTGCCTGGAGAGGAACTAGCGGGGGGGGTTTTTTAAATGAGCAGTTCTTC; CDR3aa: CAWRGTSGGGFLNEQFF
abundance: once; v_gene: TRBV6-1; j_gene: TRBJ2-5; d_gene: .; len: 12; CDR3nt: TGTGCCAGCAGTGCCCGTCGGGAGACCCAGTACTTC; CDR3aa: CASSARRETQYF
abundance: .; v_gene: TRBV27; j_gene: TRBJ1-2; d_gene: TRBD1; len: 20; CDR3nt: TGTGCCAGCAGTTTCGAGGCCCCGGTGGACAGGGTGAGGATAGACTATGGCTACACCTTC; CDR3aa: CASSFEAPVDRVRIDYGYTF
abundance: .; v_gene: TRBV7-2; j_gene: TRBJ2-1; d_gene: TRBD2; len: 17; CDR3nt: TGTGCCAGCAGCTTATTTTACGCGACTAGCGCATACAATGAGCAGTTCTTC; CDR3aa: CASSLFYATSAYNEQFF
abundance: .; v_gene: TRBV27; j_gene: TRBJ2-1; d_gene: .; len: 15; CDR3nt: TGTGCCAGCAGTTCAGGACAAACGTCCTACAATGAGCAGTTCTTC; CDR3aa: CASSSGQTSYNEQFF
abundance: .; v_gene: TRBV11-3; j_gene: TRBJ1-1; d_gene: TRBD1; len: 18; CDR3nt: TGTGCCAGCAGCTCTTTTGACAGGGAAGGTGGAATGAACACTGAAGCTTTCTTT; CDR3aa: CASSSFDREGGMNTEAFF
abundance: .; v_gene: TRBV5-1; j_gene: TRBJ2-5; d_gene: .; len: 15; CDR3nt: TGCGCCAGCAGCTTGGGTAGTAGCGGACAAGAGACCCAGTACTTC; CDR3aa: CASSLGSSGQETQYF
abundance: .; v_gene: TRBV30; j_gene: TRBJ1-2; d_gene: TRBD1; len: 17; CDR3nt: TGTGCCTGGAGTGTTGGACAGGGACGATCTCCTCGGGTCGGCTACACCTTC; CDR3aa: CAWSVGQGRSPRVGYTF
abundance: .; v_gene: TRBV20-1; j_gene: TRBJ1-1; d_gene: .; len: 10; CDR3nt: TGCAGTGCCTTGAGGACTGAAGCTTTCTTT; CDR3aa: CSALRTEAFF
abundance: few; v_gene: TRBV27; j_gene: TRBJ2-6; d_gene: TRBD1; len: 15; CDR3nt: TGTGCCAGCAGAAAACAGGGGACTGGGGCCAACGTCCTGACTTTC; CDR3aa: CASRKQGTGANVLTF
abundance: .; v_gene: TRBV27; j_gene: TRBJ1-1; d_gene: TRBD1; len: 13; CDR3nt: TGTGCCAGCACGGACAGGGCGGGGGCTGAAGCTTTCTTT; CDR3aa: CASTDRAGAEAFF
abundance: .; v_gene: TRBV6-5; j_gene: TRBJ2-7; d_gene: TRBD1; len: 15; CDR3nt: TGTGCCAGCAGTTACTCGGGACAGGGGCTCTCCGAGCAGTACTTC; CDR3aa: CASSYSGQGLSEQYF
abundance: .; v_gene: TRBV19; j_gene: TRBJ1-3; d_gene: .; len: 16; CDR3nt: TGTGCCAGTAACCCGCAACGGACAGTGTCTGGAAACACCATATATTTT; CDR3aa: CASNPQRTVSGNTIYF
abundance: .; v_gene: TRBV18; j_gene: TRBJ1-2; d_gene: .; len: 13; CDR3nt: TGTGCCAGCTCACCAGACCCAGGGCGTGGCTACACCTTC; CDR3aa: CASSPDPGRGYTF
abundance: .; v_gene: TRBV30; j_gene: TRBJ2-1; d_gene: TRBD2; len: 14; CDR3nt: TGTGCCTGGAGCCTAGCGGGAGTATACGATGAGCAGTTCTTC; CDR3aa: CAWSLAGVYDEQFF
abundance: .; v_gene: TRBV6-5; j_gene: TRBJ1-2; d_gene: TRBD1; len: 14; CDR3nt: TGTGCCAGCAGTCCAACGACAGGGGACTATGGCTACACCTTC; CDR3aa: CASSPTTGDYGYTF
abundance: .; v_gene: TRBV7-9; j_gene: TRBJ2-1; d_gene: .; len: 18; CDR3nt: TGTGCCAGCAGCCGAAACCGAGCGGGTCCTACGTACTACAATGAGCAGTTCTTC; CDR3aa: CASSRNRAGPTYYNEQFF
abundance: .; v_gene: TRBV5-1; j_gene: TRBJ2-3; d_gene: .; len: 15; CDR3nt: TGCGCCAGCACCCTAGGGGGAGTGGAAGCAGATACGCAGTATTTT; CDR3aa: CASTLGGVEADTQYF
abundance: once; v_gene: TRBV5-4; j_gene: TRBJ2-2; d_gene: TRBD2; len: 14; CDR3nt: TGTGCCTGCACCCCCGGACTAGCTACCGGGGAGCTGTTTTTT; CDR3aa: CACTPGLATGELFF